The 13 T cell receptor beta chains below come from one sample, sequenced in a study of T cells in women clearing cervical HPV infection. Generated by immunoSEQ multiplex PCR, the TCRdb table keeps only in-frame clones and is missing some. This table holds tens of thousands of clones. Source material: blood buffy coat. The receptors shown here come from a woman aged 18 to 75 with a cervical HPV16 infection that either progressed to CIN3+ or cleared (not recorded which).

Concerning this clone itself: Read coverage stops 3 residues before the CDR3 terminus; the germline J gene supplies the remainder. This chain links TRBV6-1 with TRBJ2-4, with D maybe TRBD1 (6 bases). This CDR3 spans 14 amino acids. Germline CDR1 is MNHNS and CDR2 is SASEGT. The CDR3 bases that were read are TGTGCCAGCAGTGAAGGGACAGTCCGAGAGACT. Protein sequence: CASSEGTVRET. The whole CDR3 region reads CASSEGTVRETQYF.

About this clone itself: The read ends 3 residues shy of where the CDR3 ends; the end is completed using the germline J gene. The chain couples TRBV7-2 to TRBJ1-4; 7 bases align to TRBD1. The CDR3 has 13 amino acids. Per the germline V gene, CDR1 is SGHTA and CDR2 is FQGNSA. CDR3 protein: CASTRDSNSPLFF. The CDR3 bases that were read are TGTGCCAGCACCCGGGACAGTAATTCACCA.

A word on this clone: From the germline J gene comes the end of the CDR3, since the read stops 3 residues before it. The chain is built from TRBV6-1 and TRBJ1-5; D perhaps matches TRBD1 (5 bases). This CDR3 region has 16 residues. Germline V CDR1 and CDR2: MNHNS, SASEGT. V lost 0 bases and J 0 bases, leaving 9 bases between the germline ends. Here the CDR3 reads CASSEAVGVSNQPQHF. The CDR3 DNA, read in part, is TGTGCCAGCAGTGAAGCGGTAGGGGTTAGCAATCAGCCC.

Regarding this clone: From the germline J gene comes the end of the CDR3, since the read stops 3 residues before it. The chain couples TRBV12-3 or TRBV12-4 to TRBJ2-5; TRBD2 matches at 12 bases. The trim removed 5 bases at V and 5 bases at J, leaving 12 bases unmatched. The CDR3 totals 17 residues. CDR3 bases read: TGTGCCAGCAGTCAACTTCCTAGCGGGGGGGCCTATGAGACC. This sequence encodes CASSQLPSGGAYET. The complete CDR3 reads CASSQLPSGGAYETQYF.

As for this clone: The junction and the germline gene differ at one end; a read error may be behind it. The read terminates 3 residues ahead of where the CDR3 ends, so the germline J gene completes it. Other DNA sequences in this specimen translate into the identical CDR3. The rearrangement joins TRBV19 to TRBJ1-3; D is perhaps TRBD1 (5 bases). Germline CDR1 is LNHDA and CDR2 is SQIVND (reference sequence). The CDR3 has 17 residues. Incomplete CDR3 DNA: TGTGCCAGTAGGAACCCGACCGGCGGGGCTGCTGGAAACACG. Translated, it gives CASRNPTGGAAGNT. The CDR3 in full is CASRNPTGGAAGNTIYF. Together with reference TRBV19 and TRBJ1-3, the CDR3 gives the full variable domain: DGGITQSPKYLFRKEGQNVTLSCEQNLNHDAMYWYRQDPGQGLRLIYYSQIVNDFQKGDIAEGYSVSREKKESFPLTVTSAQKNPTAFYLCASRNPTGGAAGNTIYFGEGSWLTVV.

To note about this clone: The read gets to within 3 residues of the CDR3 end, and the germline J gene fills in the rest. This chain uses TRBV30 with TRBJ2-7; D uncertain. The V end was cut by 6 bases, the J end by 2 bases, with 11 bases between. Germline-derived CDR1 and CDR2 are GTSNPN and SVGIG (reference sequence). This CDR3 region has 12 residues. The CDR3 DNA, read in part, is TGTGCCTGTAATACACCCACCTACGAG. Protein product: CACNTPTYE. The whole CDR3 reads CACNTPTYEQYF.

On this clone itself: The CDR3 end is not reached by the read, which stops 3 residues before it; the germline J gene fills it in. This rearrangement joins TRBV11-2 to TRBJ1-2; D gene unclear. This CDR3 contains 14 residues. Germline V gene data show CDR1 as SGHAT and CDR2 as FQNNGV. The ends were cut back, 0 bases at V and 2 bases at J, with 7 bases in the middle. CDR3 DNA (partial): TGTGCCAGCAGCTTAGACAGGTACAACTATGGC. This encodes CASSLDRYNYG. The entire CDR3 sequence reads CASSLDRYNYGYTF. The variable domain in full, completed from reference TRBV11-2 and TRBJ1-2, reads EAGVAQSPRYKIIEKRQSVAFWCNPISGHATLYWYQQILGQGPKLLIQFQNNGVVDDSQLPKDRFSAERLKGVDSTLKIQPAKLEDSAVYLCASSLDRYNYGYTFGSGTRLTVV.

As to this clone: The read halts 3 residues ahead of the CDR3 end, with the missing end drawn from the germline J gene. The chain combines TRBV19 with TRBJ1-2, with TRBD1 as a possible D gene (6 bases). Germline CDR1 and CDR2: LNHDA and SQIVND (reference sequence). Trimming stripped 6 bases from V and 7 bases from J, with 15 bases between. The CDR3 is 13 amino acids. The CDR3 sequence: CASSEGVGIGYTF. The CDR3 bases that were read are TGTGCCAGTAGCGAGGGGGTAGGCATTGGC.

To note about this clone: With the read ending 3 residues before the CDR3 end, the germline J gene is used to fill in that end. J is TRBJ2-2 and V is TRBV18, with 8 bases identical to TRBD1. The germline V gene has CDR1 KGHSH and CDR2 LQKENI. Trimming took 8 bases from V and 6 from J; bases not matched to a gene: 14. CDR3 length equals 16 residues. This CDR3 reads CASPQSVTGEAGELFF. CDR3 DNA (partial): TGTGCCAGCCCACAATCCGTGACAGGGGAAGCCGGGGAG.

In the case of this clone: The CDR3 is cut off 3 residues early in the read; its end comes from the germline J gene. The genes are TRBV2 and TRBJ2-2, with a possible D match to TRBD2 (5 bases). The germline CDR1 and CDR2 sequences are SNHLY and FYNNEI. V lost 7 bases, J lost 3 bases, and 12 bases lay in between. The CDR3 extends over 14 amino acids. The covered CDR3 bases are TGTGCCAGCAAGGTCGCGGACTACACCGGGGAG. Encoded protein: CASKVADYTGE. The entire CDR3 protein reads CASKVADYTGELFF.

As concerns this clone: Read coverage stops 3 residues before the CDR3 terminus; the germline J gene supplies the remainder. This chain links TRBV6-1 with TRBJ1-4; 7 bases align to TRBD1. The germline V gene has CDR1 MNHNS and CDR2 SASEGT. The CDR3 sequence is 15 residues long. The covered CDR3 bases are TGTGCCAGCAGTGACGACAGGGCAGGATATTCACCA. It yields the protein CASSDDRAGYSP. The entire CDR3 is CASSDDRAGYSPLFF.

About this clone: The CDR3 end falls 3 residues outside the read, so it is completed with the germline J gene. The chain has TRBV11-2 and TRBJ2-3; D may correspond to TRBD1 or TRBD2 (7 bases each). Germline CDR1 is SGHAT and CDR2 is FQNNGV. The CDR3 is 15 residues long. V shed 3 bases and J shed 1 base, with 11 bases lying between them. The covered CDR3 bases are TGTGCCAGCAGCTTCAGGGGGAGGGGCACAGATACG. As protein: CASSFRGRGTDT. The whole CDR3 is CASSFRGRGTDTQYF.

As to this clone: The CDR3 is cut off 3 residues early in the read; its end comes from the germline J gene. The chain has TRBV20-1 and TRBJ2-7; D may be TRBD1 (6 bases). The germline V gene encodes CDR1 DFQATT and CDR2 SNEGSKA (reference sequence). The CDR3 has 14 amino acids. V lost 3 bases and J lost 4, with 16 bases in between. Partial CDR3 DNA: TGCAGTGCTAGGTCCGGGACAATTATTTACGAG. Translated, it gives CSARSGTIIYE. The CDR3 reads in full as CSARSGTIIYEQYF.